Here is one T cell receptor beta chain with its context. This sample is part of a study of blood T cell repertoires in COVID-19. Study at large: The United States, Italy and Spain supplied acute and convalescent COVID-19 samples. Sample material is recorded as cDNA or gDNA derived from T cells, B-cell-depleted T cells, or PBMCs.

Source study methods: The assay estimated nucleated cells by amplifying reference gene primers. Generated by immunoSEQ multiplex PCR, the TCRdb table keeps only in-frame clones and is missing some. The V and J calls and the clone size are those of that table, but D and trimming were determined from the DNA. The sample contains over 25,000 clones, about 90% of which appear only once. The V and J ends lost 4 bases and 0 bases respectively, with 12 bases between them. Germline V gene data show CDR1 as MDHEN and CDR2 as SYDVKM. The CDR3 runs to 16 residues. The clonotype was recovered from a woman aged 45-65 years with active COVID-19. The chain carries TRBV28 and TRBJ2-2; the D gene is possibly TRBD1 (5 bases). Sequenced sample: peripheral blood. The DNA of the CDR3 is TGTGCCAGCAGTTCGAATCCAGGGACGAACACCGGGGAGCTGTTTTTT. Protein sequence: CASSSNPGTNTGELFF.